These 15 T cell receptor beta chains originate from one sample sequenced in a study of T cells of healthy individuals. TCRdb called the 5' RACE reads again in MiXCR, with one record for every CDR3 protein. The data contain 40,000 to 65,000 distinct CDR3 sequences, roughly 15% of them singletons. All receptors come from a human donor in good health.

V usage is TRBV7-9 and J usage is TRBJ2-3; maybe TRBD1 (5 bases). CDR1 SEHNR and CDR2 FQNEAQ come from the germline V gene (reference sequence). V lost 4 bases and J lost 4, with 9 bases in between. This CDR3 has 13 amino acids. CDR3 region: CASSSGFADTQYF. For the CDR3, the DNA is TGTGCCAGCAGCTCAGGGTTCGCAGATACGCAGTATTTT. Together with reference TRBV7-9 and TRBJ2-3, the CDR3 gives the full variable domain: DTGVSQNPRHKITKRGQNVTFRCDPISEHNRLYWYRQTLGQGPEFLTYFQNEAQLEKSRLLSDRFSAERPKGSFSTLEIQRTEQGDSAMYLCASSSGFADTQYFGPGTRLTVL.

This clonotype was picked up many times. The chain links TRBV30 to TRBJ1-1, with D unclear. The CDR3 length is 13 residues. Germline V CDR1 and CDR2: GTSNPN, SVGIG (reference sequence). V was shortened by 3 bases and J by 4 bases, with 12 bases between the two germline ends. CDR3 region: CAWSPRGGTEAFF. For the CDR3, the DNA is TGTGCCTGGAGCCCCCGCGGAGGCACTGAAGCTTTCTTT.

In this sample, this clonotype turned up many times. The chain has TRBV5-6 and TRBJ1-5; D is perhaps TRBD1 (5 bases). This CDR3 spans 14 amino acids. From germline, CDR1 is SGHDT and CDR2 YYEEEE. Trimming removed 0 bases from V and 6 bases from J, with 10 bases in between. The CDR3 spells CASSLDRFGQPQHF. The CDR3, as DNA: TGTGCCAGCAGCTTGGACAGGTTTGGTCAGCCCCAGCATTTT.

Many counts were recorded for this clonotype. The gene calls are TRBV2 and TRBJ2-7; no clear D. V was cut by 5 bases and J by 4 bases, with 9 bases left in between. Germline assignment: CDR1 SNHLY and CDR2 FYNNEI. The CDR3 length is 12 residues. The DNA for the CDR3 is TGTGCCAGCAGTCGGGCTGAGTACGAGCAGTACTTC. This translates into CASSRAEYEQYF.

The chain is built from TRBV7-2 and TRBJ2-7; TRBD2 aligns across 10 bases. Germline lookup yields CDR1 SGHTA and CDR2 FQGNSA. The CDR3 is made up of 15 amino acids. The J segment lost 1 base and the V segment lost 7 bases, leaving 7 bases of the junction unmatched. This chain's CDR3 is CASTTGLAVSYEQYF. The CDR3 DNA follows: TGTGCCAGCACGACCGGACTAGCGGTTTCCTACGAGCAGTACTTC.

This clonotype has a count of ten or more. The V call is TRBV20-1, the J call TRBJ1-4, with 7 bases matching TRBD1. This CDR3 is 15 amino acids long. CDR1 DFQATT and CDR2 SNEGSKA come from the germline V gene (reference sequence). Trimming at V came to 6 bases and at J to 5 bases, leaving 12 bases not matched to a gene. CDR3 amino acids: CSAKNAGQSNEKLFF. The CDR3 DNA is TGCAGTGCCAAGAACGCGGGACAGTCAAATGAAAAACTGTTTTTT.

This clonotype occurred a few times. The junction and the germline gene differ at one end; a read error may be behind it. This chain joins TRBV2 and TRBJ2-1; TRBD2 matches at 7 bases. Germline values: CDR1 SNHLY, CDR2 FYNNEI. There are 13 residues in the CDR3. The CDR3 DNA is TGTGCCAGCAGGAGCCTCAGCGGGAAGGGCGGGATCTTC. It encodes CASRSLSGKGGIF.

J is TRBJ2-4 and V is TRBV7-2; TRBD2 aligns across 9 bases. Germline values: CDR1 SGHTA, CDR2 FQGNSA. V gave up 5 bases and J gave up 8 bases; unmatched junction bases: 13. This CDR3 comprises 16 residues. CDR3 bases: TGTGCCAGCAGCCCCTACTTGACGGGCGGGGGGGACATTCAGTACTTC. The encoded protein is CASSPYLTGGGDIQYF.

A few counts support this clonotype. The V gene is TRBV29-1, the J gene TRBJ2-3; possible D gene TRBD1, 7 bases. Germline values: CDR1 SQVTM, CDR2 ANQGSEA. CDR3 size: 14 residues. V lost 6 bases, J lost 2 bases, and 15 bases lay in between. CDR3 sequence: CSVLRGTATDTQYF. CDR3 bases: TGCAGCGTCCTCCGGGGGACAGCCACAGATACGCAGTATTTT.

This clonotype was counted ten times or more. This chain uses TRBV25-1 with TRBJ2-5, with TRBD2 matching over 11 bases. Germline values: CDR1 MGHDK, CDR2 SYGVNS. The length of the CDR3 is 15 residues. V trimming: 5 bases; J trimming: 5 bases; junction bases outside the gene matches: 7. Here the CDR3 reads CASSFILAGDETQYF. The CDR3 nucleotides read TGTGCCAGCAGTTTTATACTAGCGGGAGACGAGACCCAGTACTTC.

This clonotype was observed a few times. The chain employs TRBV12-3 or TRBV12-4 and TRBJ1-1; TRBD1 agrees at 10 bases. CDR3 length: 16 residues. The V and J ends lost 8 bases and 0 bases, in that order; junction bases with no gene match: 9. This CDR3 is CASSPGQGSVNTEAFF. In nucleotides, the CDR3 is TGTGCCAGCTCCCCGGGACAGGGGTCGGTGAACACTGAAGCTTTCTTT.

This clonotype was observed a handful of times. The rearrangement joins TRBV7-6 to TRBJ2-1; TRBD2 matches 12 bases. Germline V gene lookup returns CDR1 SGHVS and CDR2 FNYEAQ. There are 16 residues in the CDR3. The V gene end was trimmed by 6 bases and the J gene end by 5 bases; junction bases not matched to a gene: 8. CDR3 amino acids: CASRDTSGGTHNEQFF. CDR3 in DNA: TGTGCCAGCAGGGATACTAGCGGGGGGACCCACAATGAGCAGTTCTTC.

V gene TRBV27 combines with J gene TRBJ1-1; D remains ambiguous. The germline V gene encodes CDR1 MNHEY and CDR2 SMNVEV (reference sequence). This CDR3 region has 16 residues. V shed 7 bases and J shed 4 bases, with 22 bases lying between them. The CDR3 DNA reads TGTGCCAGCACCTTATCCGCCCTCACGGGCCGCACTGAAGCTTTCTTT. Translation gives CASTLSALTGRTEAFF.

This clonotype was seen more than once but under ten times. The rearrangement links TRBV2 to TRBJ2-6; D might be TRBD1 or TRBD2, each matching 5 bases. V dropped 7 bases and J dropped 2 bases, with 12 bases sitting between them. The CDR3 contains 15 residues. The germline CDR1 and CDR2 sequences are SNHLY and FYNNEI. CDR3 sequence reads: CASTTGTTGANVLTF. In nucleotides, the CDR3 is TGTGCCAGCACGACCGGGACCACTGGGGCCAACGTCCTGACTTTC. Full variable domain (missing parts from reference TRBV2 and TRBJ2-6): EPEVTQTPSHQVTQMGQEVILRCVPISNHLYFYWYRQILGQKVEFLVSFYNNEISEKSEIFDDQFSVERPDGSNFTLKIRSTKLEDSAMYFCASTTGTTGANVLTFGAGSRLTVL.

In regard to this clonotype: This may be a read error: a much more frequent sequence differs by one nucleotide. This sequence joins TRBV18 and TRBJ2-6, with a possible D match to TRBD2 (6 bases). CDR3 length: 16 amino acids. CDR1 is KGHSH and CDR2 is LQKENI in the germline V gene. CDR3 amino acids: CASSPMRGSGANVMTF. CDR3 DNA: TGTGCCAGCTCACCAATGCGGGGCTCTGGGGCCAACGTCATGACTTTC.